These 14 T cell receptor beta chains were sequenced from one sample in a study of PD-1 blockade in classical Hodgkin lymphoma. Each patient experienced a relapse that followed autologous stem cell transplantation, and brentuximab vedotin exposure varied. Negative magnetic selection isolated CD4+ T cells from thawed PBMCs. Libraries were prepared by immunoSEQ multiplex PCR; TCRdb keeps only in-frame clonotypes and omits some of them. The sample lists over 25,000 clones; about 83% were seen once. The specimen was CD4+ T cells from blood, collected at baseline. Receptors were obtained from a human donor with classical Hodgkin lymphoma.

V gene TRBV28 combines with J gene TRBJ2-1, with D perhaps matching TRBD2 (5 bases). CDR3 length: 16 amino acids. The germline gives CDR1 MDHEN, CDR2 SYDVKM. V gave up 7 bases and J gave up 0 bases, with 16 bases separating them. The CDR3 nucleotides are TGTGCCAGCACTCTTCAGAGGGCGTACTCCTACAATGAGCAGTTCTTC. The encoded protein is CASTLQRAYSYNEQFF.

This rearrangement joins TRBV15 to TRBJ2-3; the match to TRBD1 covers 7 bases. With V trimmed by 0 bases and J by 6 bases, 9 bases remained unmatched. There are 16 residues in the CDR3. Germline loops: CDR1 LNHNV, CDR2 YYDKDF (reference sequence). The CDR3 nucleotides read TGTGCCACCAGCAGAGATACAGGGGCGGTTGGCGATACGCAGTATTTT. This encodes CATSRDTGAVGDTQYF.

This chain links TRBV5-1 with TRBJ1-4; D is perhaps TRBD1 (5 bases). Germline CDR1 and CDR2: SGHRS and YFSETQ. The germline V and J ends were trimmed by 1 base and 7 bases, with 11 bases remaining between them. The CDR3 has 14 amino acids. Here the CDR3 DNA reads TGCGCCAGCAGCTTGCAAGGGGAGGGTGAAAAACTGTTTTTT. Protein sequence: CASSLQGEGEKLFF.

The V call is TRBV25-1, the J call TRBJ1-4; 8 bases fit TRBD1. Germline values: CDR1 MGHDK, CDR2 SYGVNS. The CDR3 is 14 amino acids. J gave up 6 bases and V 8 bases, and 8 bases lay outside the gene matches. CDR3 region: CASSPDRVHEKLFF. CDR3 in DNA: TGTGCCAGCTCCCCGGACAGGGTGCATGAAAAACTGTTTTTT.

The chain uses TRBV30 and TRBJ1-1; 9 nucleotides align to TRBD1. V lost 7 bases and J lost 4; bases outside the gene matches: 4. The CDR3 is made up of 12 amino acids. CDR1 and CDR2 (germline): GTSNPN, SVGIG (reference sequence). In DNA form, the CDR3 reads TGTGCCTTGGGACAGGGACCCACTGAAGCTTTCTTT. The encoded protein is CALGQGPTEAFF.

This clone was seen just once. The chain joins TRBV30 to TRBJ2-2, with D unclear. This CDR3 has 11 residues. The V end was cut by 5 bases, the J end by 5 bases, with 6 bases between. CDR1 and CDR2 from the germline V gene are GTSNPN and SVGIG (reference sequence). CDR3 sequence: CAWGGTGELFF. The CDR3 DNA reads as TGTGCCTGGGGCGGAACCGGGGAGCTGTTTTTT.

The chain has TRBV20-1 and TRBJ1-2; no reliable D call. CDR3 length: 11 amino acids. CDR1 is DFQATT, CDR2 SNEGSKA, per germline (reference sequence). V lost 0 bases and J lost 4, with 3 bases in between. The CDR3 DNA sequence: TGCAGTGCTAGAGATATCTATGGCTACACCTTC. Translation: CSARDIYGYTF.

This clone was recorded a few times. V gene TRBV11-2 combines with J gene TRBJ1-2; D not certain. CDR1 is SGHAT and CDR2 is FQNNGV in the germline V gene. Deletions cut 5 bases from V and 7 bases from J, with 17 bases between. The CDR3 runs 14 residues. The CDR3 DNA reads TGTGCCAGCAGCCATTGGCGGGAGGGTTCTGGCTACACCTTC. Protein: CASSHWREGSGYTF.

The chain joins TRBV7-2 to TRBJ2-7, with 7 bases matching TRBD1. This CDR3 region has 14 residues. The J segment lost 0 bases and the V segment lost 3 bases, leaving 2 bases of the junction unmatched. The germline V gene has CDR1 SGHTA and CDR2 FQGNSA. Here the CDR3 reads CASSFGQDSYEQYF. For the CDR3, the DNA is TGTGCCAGCAGCTTTGGACAGGACTCCTACGAGCAGTACTTC.

This clone appeared once. The chain joins TRBV30 to TRBJ2-6; perhaps TRBD1 as D (6 bases). Deletions cut 2 bases from V and 3 bases from J, with 8 bases between. The CDR3 has 14 amino acids. Germline lookup yields CDR1 GTSNPN and CDR2 SVGIG (reference sequence). CDR3: CAWSRGGGANVLTF. The CDR3 region has the DNA TGTGCCTGGAGTAGAGGGGGTGGGGCCAACGTCCTGACTTTC.

This clone has more than one count but fewer than ten. The chain couples TRBV6-1 to TRBJ2-4, with a tentative D call TRBD1 (6 bases). Trimming removed 2 bases from V and 9 bases from J, with 8 bases in between. The CDR3 consists of 12 residues. Germline lookup yields CDR1 MNHNS and CDR2 SASEGT. Here the CDR3 DNA reads TGTGCCAGCAGTGAATCCAGGGGCATTCAGTACTTC. This sequence encodes CASSESRGIQYF.

V and J are TRBV10-2 and TRBJ1-5, with D unresolved. The CDR3 runs to 15 residues. Germline V gives CDR1 WSHSY, CDR2 SAAADI. Trimming removed 3 bases from V and 1 base from J, with 10 bases in between. CDR3 loop: CASSDMVTSNQPQHF. The CDR3 DNA reads as TGCGCCAGCAGTGATATGGTTACGAGCAATCAGCCCCAGCATTTT.

This clone was seen a handful of times. The chain uses TRBV7-9 and TRBJ1-2; TRBD1 might be the D (6 bases). Looked up from germline, CDR1 is SEHNR and CDR2 is FQNEAQ (reference sequence). The CDR3 spans 13 residues. V was clipped by 2 bases and J by 8 bases, with 12 bases between them. CDR3 nucleotide sequence: TGTGCCAGCAGCTTAACGACAGGAAACGGCTACACCTTC. Its protein product is CASSLTTGNGYTF.

The V gene is TRBV30, the J gene TRBJ2-1, with 9 bases identical to TRBD1. The germline CDR1 and CDR2 sequences are GTSNPN and SVGIG (reference sequence). Trimming at V came to 2 bases and at J to 7 bases, leaving 12 bases not matched to a gene. This CDR3 has 16 amino acids. For the CDR3, the DNA is TGTGCCTGGAGTAGGCGGGGGACAGGGCCTGGAAATGAGCAGTTCTTC. Its protein is CAWSRRGTGPGNEQFF.